This TCR beta chain was sequenced for a study of blood T cell repertoires in COVID-19. Background on the study: Sites in the United States, Italy and Spain provided acute and convalescent COVID-19 samples. PBMCs, B-cell-depleted T cells, or T cells were the source of the cDNA or gDNA that made up the material.

Methods used by the authors: Quantification of nucleated cells was approximated via reference gene primer amplification. Data came from immunoSEQ multiplex PCR; TCRdb stores just in-frame clones and leaves some out. The DNA was the basis for D and trimming; V, J and clone size are from that table. The table lists around 200,000 clones, roughly 89% of them singletons, with about 6.2% in the top ten. This clone was seen only once. Other DNA sequences in the same sample also yield this CDR3. With 2 bases removed from V and 6 bases from J, the gap between germline ends came to 10 bases. CDR1 KGHSH and CDR2 LQKENI come from the germline V gene. CDR3 length equals 13 residues.

Sequencing was done on a sample of peripheral blood. The chain is built from TRBV18 and TRBJ1-2; no reliable D call. The origin of this receptor is a man in his fifties or sixties who had recovered from COVID-19. The CDR3 sequence: CASSPARGDGYTF. The CDR3 DNA is TGTGCCAGCTCACCAGCCCGGGGAGATGGCTACACCTTC.